A selection of T cell receptor beta chains follows, all from one sample in a study of cytomegalovirus exposure and HLA in healthy donors. TCRdb's copy holds only in-frame clones and misses some; the assay was immunoSEQ multiplex PCR. In the table there are 100,000 to 150,000 clones, around 82% of which are singletons. Material: PBMCs. These receptors were taken from a man aged 25-40 years in good health and CMV-seropositive. Both conserved end residues are trimmed from each CDR3. D genes are given only for firm matches.

>TRBV2|TRBJ2-7|TRBD2
ASPSGGSSYEQY
>TRBV10-3|TRBJ2-1|TRBD1
AISFGTGSYNEQF
>TRBV7-8|TRBJ1-5|TRBD1
ASSLEYQGVQPQH
>TRBV7-9|TRBJ2-1|-
ASSFDSGGGHGGQF
>TRBV15|TRBJ1-1|-
ATSRDQGRPEAF
>TRBV6-5|TRBJ2-2|TRBD1
ASSYWGQGGTGELF
>TRBV5-1|TRBJ2-1|TRBD1
ASSEAGTGGLGEQF
>TRBV5-1|TRBJ1-5|TRBD1
ASSNRGEQPQH
>TRBV19|TRBJ2-7|-
ASSIEARGPYEQY
>TRBV5-6|TRBJ2-5|TRBD1
ASSFTGGPQETQH
>TRBV7-8|TRBJ2-3|-
ASRGHRTDTQY
>TRBV15|TRBJ2-1|-
ATTSIGDSYNEQF
>TRBV6-1|TRBJ2-1|TRBD2
ASSALAVYNEQF
>TRBV6-7|TRBJ1-5|-
ASSSNPGGAGQPQH
>TRBV14|TRBJ2-7|TRBD2
ASSQGILRGGNYEQY
>TRBV19|TRBJ2-7|TRBD1
ASTQGAALYEQY
>TRBV7-8|TRBJ2-7|TRBD1
ASSLLDREH
>TRBV7-2|TRBJ2-7|-
ASSWDSGPGLKQY
>TRBV7-8|TRBJ2-1|-
ASSLTRREIHNEQF
>TRBV6-6|TRBJ2-1|-
ASSYEDEQF